This T cell receptor beta chain was sequenced during a study of control samples from healthy donors and cancer patients. Data came from immunoSEQ multiplex PCR; TCRdb stores just in-frame clones and leaves some out. The sample gives around 130,000 clones, 89% of which show up once; approximately 8% is in the top ten. The source material was PBMCs. The clonotype originates from a man over 45 with head and neck cancer.

Here the CDR3 reads CASSLAGGYEQYF. The CDR3 bases are TGTGCCAGCAGTTTAGCGGGCGGTTACGAGCAGTACTTC. This chain joins TRBV12-3 or TRBV12-4 and TRBJ2-7; D is unresolved. Trimming left V 0 bases short and J 4 bases short, with 7 bases between. The CDR3 loop spans 13 amino acids.